The rows below give T cell receptor beta chains drawn from one sample of a study of blood T cell repertoires in COVID-19. Assay used: immunoSEQ multiplex PCR; TCRdb lists only in-frame clones, some missing. The sample lists 300,000 to 350,000 clones; 80% to 90% were seen once. Sequencing used peripheral blood. These receptors originate from a man aged 30-40 years with COVID-19, enrolled during active disease. Each CDR3 is given with its conserved first and last residue. The D gene is left open where the match is weak. Part of the rows lack a size; the others show once, few, many or a class for expanded clones.

V gene	J gene	clone size	D gene	CDR3 DNA	CDR3 protein
TRBV6-5	TRBJ1-3	once	-	TGTGCCACATGTGATGTGCGAGGAAACACCATATATTTT	CATCDVRGNTIYF
TRBV27	TRBJ2-3	-	TRBD1	TGTGCCAGCAGCCGGCCAGGGGACAGGGCAGATACGCAGTATTTT	CASSRPGDRADTQYF
TRBV29-1	TRBJ1-2	-	-	TGCAGCGTTGATCAGGGTAACTATGGCTACACCTTC	CSVDQGNYGYTF
TRBV5-8	TRBJ2-5	-	TRBD1	TGTGCCAGCAGCTGGGGCGGACAGGGAGGCGAGACCCAGTACTTC	CASSWGGQGGETQYF
TRBV6-6	TRBJ2-7	-	TRBD2	TGTGCCAGCAGCCGAGGGGGACTAGCGGGAGTGATGATAAACTACGAGCAGTACTTC	CASSRGGLAGVMINYEQYF
TRBV19	TRBJ1-2	-	TRBD1	TGTGCCAGTAGTAGGACAGGGCTATGGGACTATGGCTACACCTTC	CASSRTGLWDYGYTF
TRBV7-7	TRBJ1-1	-	-	TGTGCCAGCAGCTTAGGAGCGGGCACTGAAGCTTTCTTT	CASSLGAGTEAFF
TRBV29-1	TRBJ1-5	-	-	TGCAGCGTTGTATCCGGGTACAATCAGCCCCAGCATTTT	CSVVSGYNQPQHF
TRBV5-8	TRBJ2-7	-	-	TGTGCCAGCAGCCTACGGGATGGAGGGTTCGACGAGCAGTACTTC	CASSLRDGGFDEQYF
TRBV10-1	TRBJ2-1	once	TRBD2	TGCGCCCTACCGGGACTAGAATACCATGAGCAGTTCTTC	CALPGLEYHEQFF
TRBV6-5	TRBJ1-2	-	-	TGTGCCAGCAGTTACTGGGGGGGAAGGCCTAACTATGGCTACACCTTC	CASSYWGGRPNYGYTF
TRBV3-1/TRBV3-2	TRBJ1-2	-	TRBD1	TGTGCCAGCAGCCAAGATCTGGGGACAGGGGTTTATGGCTACACCTTC	CASSQDLGTGVYGYTF
TRBV19	TRBJ1-4	-	TRBD1	TGTGCCAGTAGTTTGACAGGGACGACTAATGAAAAACTGTTTTTT	CASSLTGTTNEKLFF
TRBV18	TRBJ1-6	-	TRBD1	TGTGCCAGCCACGCGGGACAGGGGATTTCACCCCTCCACTTT	CASHAGQGISPLHF
TRBV12-3/TRBV12-4	TRBJ1-2	-	-	TGTGCCAGCAGTTTTGGCCCGAACTATGGCTACACCTTC	CASSFGPNYGYTF
TRBV9	TRBJ2-2	-	-	TGTGCCAGCAGCGTAGCACAGGGCGCGAACACCGGGGAGCTGTTTTTT	CASSVAQGANTGELFF
TRBV19	TRBJ2-7	-	-	TGTGCCAGTAGCTATGCGGGCGTTAACTACGAGCAGTACTTC	CASSYAGVNYEQYF
TRBV10-1	TRBJ2-2	-	TRBD2	TGCGCCAGCAGTGAGTTTGGTCTTGAGCGGGGGGGAAAAAACACCGGGGAGCTGTTTTTT	CASSEFGLERGGKNTGELFF
TRBV11-2	TRBJ2-1	-	-	TGTGCCAGCAGCTATTCCGAGACAGAGCAGTTCTTC	CASSYSETEQFF
TRBV30	TRBJ2-3	-	TRBD2	TGTGCCCGGGGTGGTAGCGGGAACGCAGATACGCAGTATTTT	CARGGSGNADTQYF
TRBV5-1	TRBJ2-1	-	-	TGCGCCAGCAGCGTGCAGGGAGGCTACAATGAGCAGTTCTTC	CASSVQGGYNEQFF
TRBV27	TRBJ2-1	-	TRBD2	TGTGCCAGCAGTTTATCAGCGGGGGTAGATGAGCAGTTCTTC	CASSLSAGVDEQFF
TRBV5-4	TRBJ2-2	-	-	TGTGCCAGCAGTTGGGGACACTCCCACGAGCTGTTTTTT	CASSWGHSHELFF
TRBV6-5	TRBJ2-1	-	-	TGTGCCAGCAGTTACTCGCAGGGAAGGGTGCAGTTCTTC	CASSYSQGRVQFF
TRBV15	TRBJ1-1	-	-	TGTGCCACCAGCAGAGTGAGGGTGGACAGAAACACTGAAGCTTTCTTT	CATSRVRVDRNTEAFF
TRBV18	TRBJ2-7	-	-	TGTGCCAGCTCACTCCCCCCGGGGAGTAGGAACGAGCAGTACTTC	CASSLPPGSRNEQYF
TRBV21-1	TRBJ2-3	-	-	TGTGCCAGCTGCCCTAGGAGCACGAAAGGCTCAGATACGCAGTATTTT	CASCPRSTKGSDTQYF
TRBV19	TRBJ2-7	few	-	TGTGCCAGTAGTATGGCAGACAGTGATTACGACGAGCAGTACTTC	CASSMADSDYDEQYF
TRBV5-6	TRBJ1-5	-	-	TGTGCCAGCAGCTTAGGGGCAGGCAATCAGCCCCAGCATTTT	CASSLGAGNQPQHF
TRBV9	TRBJ1-5	-	TRBD1	TGTGCCAGCAGCGTAGAGGGATCGGTTGGGACAGGGGATCTCAAGCCCCAGCATTTT	CASSVEGSVGTGDLKPQHF
TRBV30	TRBJ2-7	once	-	TGTGCCTGGAGTAGCGGGTCTACCTACGAGCAGTACTTC	CAWSSGSTYEQYF
TRBV3-1/TRBV3-2	TRBJ1-6	few	TRBD1	TGTGCCAGCAGCCAAGCCCCACAAGGACAGGGAGGTTCACCCCTCCACTTT	CASSQAPQGQGGSPLHF
TRBV27	TRBJ1-4	-	TRBD1	TGTGCCAGCAGTGCGACAGGGGGGGACGCTAATGAAAAACTGTTTTTT	CASSATGGDANEKLFF
TRBV28	TRBJ2-5	-	-	TGTGCCAGCAGTCTAGCTTTTAAACAAGAGACCCAGTACTTC	CASSLAFKQETQYF
TRBV19	TRBJ2-2	few	-	TGTGCCAGTAGTACCGGGGCGGGACGTCCGAACACCGGGGAGCTGTTTTTT	CASSTGAGRPNTGELFF
TRBV13	TRBJ2-7	-	TRBD2	TGTGCCAGCAGCTTTACTAGCGGGAGAAACGAGCAGTACTTC	CASSFTSGRNEQYF
TRBV7-2	TRBJ2-5	-	-	TGTGCCAGCAGCTTAAGCTCAGGTCTTCAAGAGACCCAGTACTTC	CASSLSSGLQETQYF
TRBV19	TRBJ1-2	-	TRBD1	TGTGCCAGTAGTGCAGGACAGGGGGCATTCGATGGCTACACCTTC	CASSAGQGAFDGYTF
TRBV18	TRBJ2-7	-	TRBD2	TGTGCCAGCTCGCCATCCCTGACCCCTAGCGGGAGGTCCTACGAGCAGTACTTC	CASSPSLTPSGRSYEQYF
TRBV30	TRBJ2-2	-	TRBD1	TGTGCCTGGGCCCGGGCAGGGGGCACCGGGGAGCTGTTTTTT	CAWARAGGTGELFF
TRBV27	TRBJ2-7	once	TRBD2	TGTGCCAGCAGTTTTGGGGGGGGGTCTCATTTTCGTTCCGAGCAGTACTTC	CASSFGGGSHFRSEQYF